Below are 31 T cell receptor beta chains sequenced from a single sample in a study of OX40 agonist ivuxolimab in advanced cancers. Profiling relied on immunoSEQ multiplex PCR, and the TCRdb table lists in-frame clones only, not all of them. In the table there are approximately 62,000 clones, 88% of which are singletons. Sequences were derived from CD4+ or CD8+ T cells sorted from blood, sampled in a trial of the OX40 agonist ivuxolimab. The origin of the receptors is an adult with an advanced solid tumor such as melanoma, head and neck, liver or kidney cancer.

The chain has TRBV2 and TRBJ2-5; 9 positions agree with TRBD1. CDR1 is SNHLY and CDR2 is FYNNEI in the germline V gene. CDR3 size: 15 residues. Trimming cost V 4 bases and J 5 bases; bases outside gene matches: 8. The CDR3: CASSGAGTGRETQYF. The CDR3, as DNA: TGTGCCAGCAGTGGAGCCGGGACAGGGAGGGAGACCCAGTACTTC.

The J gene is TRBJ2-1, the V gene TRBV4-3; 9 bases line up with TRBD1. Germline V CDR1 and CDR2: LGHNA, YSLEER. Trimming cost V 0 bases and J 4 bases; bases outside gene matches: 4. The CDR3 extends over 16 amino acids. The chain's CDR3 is CASSQDLGTGYNEQFF. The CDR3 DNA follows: TGCGCCAGCAGCCAAGATCTAGGGACAGGGTACAATGAGCAGTTCTTC.

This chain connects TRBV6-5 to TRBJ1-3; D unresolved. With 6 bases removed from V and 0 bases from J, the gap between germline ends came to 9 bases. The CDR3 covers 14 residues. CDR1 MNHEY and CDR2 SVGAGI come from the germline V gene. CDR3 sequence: CASREGGSGNTIYF. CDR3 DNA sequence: TGTGCCAGCAGAGAGGGAGGCTCTGGAAACACCATATATTTT.

This chain's CDR3 is CASSSTPSNEQFF. In DNA, the CDR3 is TGTGCCAGCAGTTCGACCCCAAGCAATGAGCAGTTCTTC. This chain uses TRBV6-6 with TRBJ2-1; D remains unclear. V lost 4 bases and J 6 bases, leaving 10 bases between the germline ends. This CDR3 contains 13 residues. Germline values: CDR1 MNHNY, CDR2 SVGAGI (reference sequence).

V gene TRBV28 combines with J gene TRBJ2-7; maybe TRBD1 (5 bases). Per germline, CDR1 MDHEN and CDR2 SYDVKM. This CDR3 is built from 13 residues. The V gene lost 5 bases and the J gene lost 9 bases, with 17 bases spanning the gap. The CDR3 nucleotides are TGTGCCAGCAGTCGCCCTGACAGTGCAGGGCAGTACTTC. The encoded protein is CASSRPDSAGQYF.

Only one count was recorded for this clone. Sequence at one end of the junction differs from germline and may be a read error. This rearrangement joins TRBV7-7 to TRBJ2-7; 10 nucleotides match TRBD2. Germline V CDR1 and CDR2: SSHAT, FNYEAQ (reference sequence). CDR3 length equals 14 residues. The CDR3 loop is CASSLSGGAGEQYF. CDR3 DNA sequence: TGTGCTAGCAGCTTAAGCGGGGGGGCTGGCGAGCAGTACTTC. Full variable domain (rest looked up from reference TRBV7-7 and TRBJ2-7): GAGVSQSPRYKVTKRGQDVTLRCDPISSHATLYWYQQALGQGPEFLTYFNYEAQPDKSGLPSDRFSAERPEGSISTLTIQRTEQRDSAMYRCASSLSGGAGEQYFGPGTRLTVT.

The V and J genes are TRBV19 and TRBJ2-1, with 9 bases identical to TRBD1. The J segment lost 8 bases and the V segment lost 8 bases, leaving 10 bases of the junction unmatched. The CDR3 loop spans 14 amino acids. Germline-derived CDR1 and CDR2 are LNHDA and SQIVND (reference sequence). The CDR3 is CASFPGQGAYEQFF. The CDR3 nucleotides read TGTGCCAGTTTCCCGGGACAGGGAGCCTATGAGCAGTTCTTC.

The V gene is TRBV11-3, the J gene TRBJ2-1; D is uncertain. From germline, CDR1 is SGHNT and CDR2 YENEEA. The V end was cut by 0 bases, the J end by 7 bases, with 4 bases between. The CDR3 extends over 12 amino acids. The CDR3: CASSLDKNEQFF. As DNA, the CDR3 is TGTGCCAGCAGCTTAGATAAGAATGAGCAGTTCTTC.

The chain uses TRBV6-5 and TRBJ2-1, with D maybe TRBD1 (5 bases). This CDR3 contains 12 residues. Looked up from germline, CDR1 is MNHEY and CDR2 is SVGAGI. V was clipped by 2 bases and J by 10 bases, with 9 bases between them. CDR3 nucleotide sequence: TGTGCCAGCAGTTACGGGGCACGGGAGCAGTTCTTC. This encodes CASSYGAREQFF.

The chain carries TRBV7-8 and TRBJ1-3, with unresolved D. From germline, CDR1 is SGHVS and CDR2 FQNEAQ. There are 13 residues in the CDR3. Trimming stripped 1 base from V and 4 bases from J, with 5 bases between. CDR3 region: CASSLVAGNTIYF. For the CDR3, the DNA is TGTGCCAGCAGCTTAGTAGCCGGAAACACCATATATTTT.

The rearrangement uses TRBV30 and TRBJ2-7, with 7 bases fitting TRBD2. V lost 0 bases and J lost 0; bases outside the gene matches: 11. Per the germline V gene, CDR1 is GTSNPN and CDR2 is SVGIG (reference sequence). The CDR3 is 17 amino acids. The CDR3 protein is CAWSVSGSLAASYEQYF. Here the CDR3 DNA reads TGTGCCTGGAGTGTATCGGGGTCCCTAGCGGCCTCCTACGAGCAGTACTTC.

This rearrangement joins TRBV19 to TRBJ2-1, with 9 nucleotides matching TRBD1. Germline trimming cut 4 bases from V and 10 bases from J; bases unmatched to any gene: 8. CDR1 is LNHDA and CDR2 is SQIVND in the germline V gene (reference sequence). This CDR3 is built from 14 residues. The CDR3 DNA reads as TGTGCCAGTAGTACTGGACAGGGGCTAGGGGAGCAGTTCTTC. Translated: CASSTGQGLGEQFF. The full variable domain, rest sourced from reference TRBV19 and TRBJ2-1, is DGGITQSPKYLFRKEGQNVTLSCEQNLNHDAMYWYRQDPGQGLRLIYYSQIVNDFQKGDIAEGYSVSREKKESFPLTVTSAQKNPTAFYLCASSTGQGLGEQFFGPGTRLTVL.

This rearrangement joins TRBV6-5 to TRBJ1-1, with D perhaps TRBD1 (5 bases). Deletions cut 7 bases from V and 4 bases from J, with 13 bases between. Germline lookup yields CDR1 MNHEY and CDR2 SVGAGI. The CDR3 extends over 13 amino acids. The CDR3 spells CASTEVRGTEAFF. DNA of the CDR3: TGTGCCAGCACTGAGGTGAGGGGCACTGAAGCTTTCTTT.

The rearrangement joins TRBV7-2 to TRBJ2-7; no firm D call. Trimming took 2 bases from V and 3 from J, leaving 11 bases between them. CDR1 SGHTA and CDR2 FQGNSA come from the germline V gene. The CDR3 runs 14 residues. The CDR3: CASSLSMTFYEQYF. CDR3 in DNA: TGTGCCAGCAGCTTATCCATGACATTCTACGAGCAGTACTTC.

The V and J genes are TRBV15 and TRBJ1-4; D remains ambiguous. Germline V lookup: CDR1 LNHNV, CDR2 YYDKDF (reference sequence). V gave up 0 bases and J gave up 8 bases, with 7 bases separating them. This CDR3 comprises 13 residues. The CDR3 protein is CATSRERKEKLFF. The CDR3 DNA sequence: TGTGCCACCAGCAGAGAAAGGAAGGAAAAACTGTTTTTT.

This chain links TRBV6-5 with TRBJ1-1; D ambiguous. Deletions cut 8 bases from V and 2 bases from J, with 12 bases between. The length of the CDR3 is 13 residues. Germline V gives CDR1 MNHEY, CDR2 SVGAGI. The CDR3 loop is CASRRLGNTEAFF. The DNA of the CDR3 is TGTGCCAGCCGCCGTTTGGGAAACACTGAAGCTTTCTTT.

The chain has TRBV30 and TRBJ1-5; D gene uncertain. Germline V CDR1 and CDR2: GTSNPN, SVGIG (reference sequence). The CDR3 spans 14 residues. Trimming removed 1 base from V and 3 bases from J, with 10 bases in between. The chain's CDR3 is CAWSAGQLNQPQHF. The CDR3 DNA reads TGTGCCTGGAGTGCTGGGCAGCTCAATCAGCCCCAGCATTTT.

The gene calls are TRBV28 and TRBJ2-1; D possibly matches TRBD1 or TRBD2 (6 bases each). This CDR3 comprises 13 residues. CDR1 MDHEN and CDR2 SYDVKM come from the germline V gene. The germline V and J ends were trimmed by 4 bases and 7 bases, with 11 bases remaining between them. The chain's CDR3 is CASSWGAINEQFF. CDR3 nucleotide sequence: TGTGCCAGCAGTTGGGGGGCAATTAATGAGCAGTTCTTC.

CDR3 protein: CASSLNPAGAGYNEQFF. The DNA for the CDR3 is TGTGCCAGCAGCTTAAATCCGGCGGGAGCGGGGTACAATGAGCAGTTCTTC. The rearrangement joins TRBV7-3 to TRBJ2-1, with 7 bases identical to TRBD2. Germline CDR1 and CDR2: SGHTA and FQGTGA. After removal of 1 base from V and 4 bases from J, the junction contained 10 bases not matched to a gene. CDR3 length: 17 residues.

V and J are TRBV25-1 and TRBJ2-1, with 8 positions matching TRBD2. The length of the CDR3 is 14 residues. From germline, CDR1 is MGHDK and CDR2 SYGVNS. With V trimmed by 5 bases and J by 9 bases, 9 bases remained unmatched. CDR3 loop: CASSLPGLVGEQFF. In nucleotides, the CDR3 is TGTGCCAGCAGTCTCCCGGGACTAGTCGGTGAGCAGTTCTTC.

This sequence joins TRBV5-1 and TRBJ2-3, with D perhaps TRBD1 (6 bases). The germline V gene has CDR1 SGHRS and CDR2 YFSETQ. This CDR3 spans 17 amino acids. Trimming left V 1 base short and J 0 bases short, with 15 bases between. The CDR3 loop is CASSLLGQTTSTDTQYF. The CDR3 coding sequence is TGCGCCAGCAGCTTGCTAGGACAGACAACTAGCACAGATACGCAGTATTTT.

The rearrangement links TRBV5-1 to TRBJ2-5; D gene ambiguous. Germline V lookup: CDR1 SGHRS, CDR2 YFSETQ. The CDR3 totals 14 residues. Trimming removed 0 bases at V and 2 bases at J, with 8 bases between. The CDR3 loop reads CASSLVKSQETQYF. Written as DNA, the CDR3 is TGCGCCAGCAGCTTGGTGAAGTCTCAAGAGACCCAGTACTTC.

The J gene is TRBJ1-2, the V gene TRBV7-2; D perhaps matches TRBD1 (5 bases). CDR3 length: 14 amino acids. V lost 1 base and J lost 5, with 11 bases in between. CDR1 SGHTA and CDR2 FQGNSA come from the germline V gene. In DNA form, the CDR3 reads TGTGCCAGCAGCTTAGGGCAGGGTGAATATGGCTACACCTTC. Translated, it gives CASSLGQGEYGYTF. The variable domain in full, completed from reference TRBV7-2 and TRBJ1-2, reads GAGVSQSPSNKVTEKGKDVELRCDPISGHTALYWYRQSLGQGLEFLIYFQGNSAPDKSGLPSDRFSAERTGGSVSTLTIQRTQQEDSAVYLCASSLGQGEYGYTFGSGTRLTVV.

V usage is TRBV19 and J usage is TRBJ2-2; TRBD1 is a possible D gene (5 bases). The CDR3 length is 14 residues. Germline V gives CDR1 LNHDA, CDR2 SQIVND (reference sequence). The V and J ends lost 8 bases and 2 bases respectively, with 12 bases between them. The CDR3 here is CASDDRLNTGELFF. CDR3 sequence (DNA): TGTGCCAGTGACGACAGATTAAACACCGGGGAGCTGTTTTTT.

The CDR3 nucleotides read TGTGCCAGCAGTTTCCGGGGACTAGCAGTTAAAGGGGAGCTGTTTTTT. This gives the protein CASSFRGLAVKGELFF. The V call is TRBV28, the J call TRBJ2-2, with 9 bases matching TRBD2. This CDR3 is built from 16 residues. Germline CDR1 MDHEN, CDR2 SYDVKM. With V trimmed by 3 bases and J by 8 bases, 10 bases remained unmatched. Full variable domain (remainder filled in from reference TRBV28 and TRBJ2-2): DVKVTQSSRYLVKRTGEKVFLECVQDMDHENMFWYRQDPGLGLRLIYFSYDVKMKEKGDIPEGYSVSREKKERFSLILESASTNQTSMYLCASSFRGLAVKGELFFGEGSRLTVL.

The CDR3 is CASSAFPGGSTEAFF. DNA for the CDR3: TGTGCCAGCAGCGCCTTCCCCGGAGGGAGCACTGAAGCTTTCTTT. The chain links TRBV6-1 to TRBJ1-1; D ambiguous. The CDR3 loop spans 15 amino acids. Germline assignment: CDR1 MNHNS and CDR2 SASEGT. The ends were cut back, 6 bases at V and 4 bases at J, with 18 bases in the middle.

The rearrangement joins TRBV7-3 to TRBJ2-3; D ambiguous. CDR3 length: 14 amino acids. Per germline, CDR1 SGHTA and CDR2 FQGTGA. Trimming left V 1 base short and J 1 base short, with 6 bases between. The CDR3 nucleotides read TGTGCCAGCAGCTTAAACCCAGGCACAGATACGCAGTATTTT. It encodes CASSLNPGTDTQYF.

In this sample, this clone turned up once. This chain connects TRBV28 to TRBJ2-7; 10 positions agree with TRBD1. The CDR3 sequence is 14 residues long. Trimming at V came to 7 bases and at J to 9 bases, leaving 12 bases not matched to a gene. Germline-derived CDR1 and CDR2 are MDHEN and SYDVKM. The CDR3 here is CASKDGTGVFRQYF. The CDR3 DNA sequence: TGTGCCAGCAAGGACGGGACAGGGGTATTCCGGCAGTACTTC. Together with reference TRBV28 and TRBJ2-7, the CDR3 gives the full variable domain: DVKVTQSSRYLVKRTGEKVFLECVQDMDHENMFWYRQDPGLGLRLIYFSYDVKMKEKGDIPEGYSVSREKKERFSLILESASTNQTSMYLCASKDGTGVFRQYFGPGTRLTVT.

The CDR3 spells CASTLEEGPYEQYF. The CDR3 nucleotides are TGCGCCAGCACCCTTGAAGAGGGCCCCTACGAGCAGTACTTC. The rearrangement joins TRBV5-1 to TRBJ2-7, with a tentative D call TRBD2 (5 bases). Germline CDR1 reads SGHRS; CDR2 reads YFSETQ. The germline V and J ends were trimmed by 6 bases and 2 bases, with 15 bases remaining between them. The CDR3 loop spans 14 amino acids.

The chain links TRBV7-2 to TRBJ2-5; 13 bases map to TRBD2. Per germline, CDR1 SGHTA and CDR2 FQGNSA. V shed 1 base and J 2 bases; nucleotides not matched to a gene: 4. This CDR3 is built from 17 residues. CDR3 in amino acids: CASSLGLAGGKQETQYF. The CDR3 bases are TGTGCCAGCAGCTTAGGACTAGCGGGAGGAAAACAAGAGACCCAGTACTTC. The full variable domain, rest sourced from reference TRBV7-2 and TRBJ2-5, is GAGVSQSPSNKVTEKGKDVELRCDPISGHTALYWYRQSLGQGLEFLIYFQGNSAPDKSGLPSDRFSAERTGGSVSTLTIQRTQQEDSAVYLCASSLGLAGGKQETQYFGPGTRLLVL.

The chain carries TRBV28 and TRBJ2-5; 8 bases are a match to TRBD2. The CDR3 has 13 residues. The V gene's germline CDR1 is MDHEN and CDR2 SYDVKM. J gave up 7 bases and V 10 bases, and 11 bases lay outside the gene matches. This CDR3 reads CATPLLAEVTQYF. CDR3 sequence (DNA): TGTGCCACCCCGCTACTAGCGGAAGTGACCCAGTACTTC.